The next 21 T cell receptor beta chains were all read from a single sample in a study of early T cells in non-severe SARS-CoV-2 infection (dated by TCRdb to the early 2020s). The library was prepared using 5' RACE. Sequenced on a NextSeq 500. The public reads were reanalyzed by TCRdb: fastp trimming at Q25, MiXCR alignment, in-frame beta chains only. CDR3 protein sequences are deduplicated, and each keeps its most common genes and DNA. The table for this sample lists 34,000 or so distinct CDR3 sequences; around 9% of them were counted only once. The ten top clones hold about 12% of the sample. Source material: whole blood. These receptors originate from an adult who was a healthcare worker with PCR-confirmed SARS-CoV-2 infection or an uninfected control (not recorded which).

In this sample, this clonotype turned up many times. This chain links TRBV11-2 with TRBJ1-4; weak D call: TRBD1 (5 bases). The germline V and J ends were trimmed by 1 base and 14 bases, with 14 bases remaining between them. Germline V CDR1 and CDR2: SGHAT, FQNNGV. The CDR3 runs to 13 residues. The CDR3 loop reads CASSLGSGTPLFF. CDR3 coding DNA: TGTGCCAGCAGCTTAGGGAGCGGGACTCCTCTGTTTTTT.

Many counts were recorded for this clonotype. The chain uses TRBV18 and TRBJ2-5; TRBD2 might be the D (6 bases). V lost 5 bases to trimming and J lost 3 bases, with 13 bases between them. CDR3 length: 14 amino acids. Germline lookup yields CDR1 KGHSH and CDR2 LQKENI. CDR3 nucleotide sequence: TGTGCCAGCTCAGGAGGGACGGCCGAAGAGACCCAGTACTTC. Protein sequence: CASSGGTAEETQYF.

This clonotype was observed at least ten times. The V call is TRBV7-2, the J call TRBJ1-1, with 9 nucleotides matching TRBD1. This CDR3 has 15 residues. V lost 5 bases to trimming and J lost 5 bases; unmatched junction nucleotides: 9. CDR1 is SGHTA, CDR2 FQGNSA, per germline. DNA of the CDR3: TGTGCCAGCAGCCCCAGTCCCGGGACAGGGACTGAAGCTTTCTTT. Translated, it gives CASSPSPGTGTEAFF.

The CDR3 bases are TGCGCCAGCAGCCCCTCGACAGGGAAGGAAAAACTGTTTTTT. Translating it yields CASSPSTGKEKLFF. The chain employs TRBV5-1 and TRBJ1-4; TRBD1 agrees at 7 bases. Germline CDR1 SGHRS, CDR2 YFSETQ. V lost 4 bases, J lost 8 bases, and 8 bases stayed unmatched. The CDR3 length is 14 residues. The entire variable domain, with the rest obtained from reference TRBV5-1 and TRBJ1-4, is as follows: KAGVTQTPRYLIKTRGQQVTLSCSPISGHRSVSWYQQTPGQGLQFLFEYFSETQRNKGNFPGRFSGRQFSNSRSEMNVSTLELGDSALYLCASSPSTGKEKLFFGSGTQLSVL.

This rearrangement joins TRBV7-2 to TRBJ2-5, with D tentatively TRBD2 (5 bases). This CDR3 region has 14 residues. Trimming cost V 4 bases and J 7 bases, with 16 bases left between them. CDR1 SGHTA and CDR2 FQGNSA come from the germline V gene. CDR3 in amino acids: CASSSTRGLGTQYF. In DNA, the CDR3 is TGTGCCAGCAGCTCCACCCGAGGGCTTGGGACCCAGTACTTC. Supplemented by reference TRBV7-2 and TRBJ2-5, the full variable domain reads GAGVSQSPSNKVTEKGKDVELRCDPISGHTALYWYRQSLGQGLEFLIYFQGNSAPDKSGLPSDRFSAERTGGSVSTLTIQRTQQEDSAVYLCASSSTRGLGTQYFGPGTRLLVL.

This clonotype rates as medium-sized. The V and J genes are TRBV6-5 and TRBJ2-2, with D tentatively TRBD1 (5 bases). Per the germline V gene, CDR1 is MNHEY and CDR2 is SVGAGI. The CDR3 runs to 16 residues. Trimming stripped 2 bases from V and 4 bases from J, with 14 bases between. CDR3: CASSYGVNRFTGELFF. The CDR3 DNA sequence: TGTGCCAGCAGTTACGGTGTTAACAGGTTCACCGGGGAGCTGTTTTTT.

This clonotype was seen repeatedly, ten times or more. This chain connects TRBV6-5 to TRBJ1-6, with 8 bases fitting TRBD1. The junction had 6 bases not matched to a gene; V was cut back by 7 bases and J by 7 bases. The CDR3 totals 14 residues. The germline V gene encodes CDR1 MNHEY and CDR2 SVGAGI. This CDR3 is CASKTGQGNSPLHF. CDR3 nucleotide sequence: TGTGCCAGCAAAACCGGACAGGGAAATTCACCCCTCCACTTT.

This clonotype has a count of ten or more. This chain joins TRBV4-1 and TRBJ2-1, with 9 bases aligning to TRBD2. CDR3 length: 16 residues. V dropped 5 bases and J dropped 10; count of bases not matched to a gene: 15. CDR1 MGHRA and CDR2 YSYEKL come from the germline V gene. The CDR3 is CASSNKEGLAGKEQFF. The CDR3 region has the DNA TGCGCCAGCAGCAACAAGGAGGGCCTAGCGGGGAAAGAGCAGTTCTTC.

A note on this clonotype: A much larger clone is a single base away; this may be a read error. Written as DNA, the CDR3 is TGTGTCAGCCCCAGGGCAGTCACAGATACGCAGTATTTT. Protein product: CVSPRAVTDTQYF. The gene calls are TRBV5-4 and TRBJ2-3, with a tentative D call TRBD1 (5 bases). Per the germline V gene, CDR1 is SGHNT and CDR2 is YYREEE (reference sequence). The CDR3 spans 13 residues. The full variable domain, completed using reference TRBV5-4 and TRBJ2-3, is ETGVTQSPTHLIKTRGQQVTLRCSSQSGHNTVSWYQQALGQGPQFIFQYYREEENGRGNFPPRFSGLQFPNYSSELNVNALELDDSALYLCVSPRAVTDTQYFGPGTRLTVL.

The chain carries TRBV2 and TRBJ2-3; 8 nucleotides line up with TRBD1. V was clipped by 5 bases and J by 4 bases; unmatched bases: 5. Germline V lookup: CDR1 SNHLY, CDR2 FYNNEI. This CDR3 is built from 14 residues. The CDR3 coding sequence is TGTGCCAGCAGTCAGGGGGCCTTCGCAGATACGCAGTATTTT. It translates to CASSQGAFADTQYF.

The chain carries TRBV9 and TRBJ2-7; tentative D call: TRBD2 (6 bases). V lost 4 bases and J lost 6, with 17 bases in between. This CDR3 spans 14 amino acids. Germline-derived CDR1 and CDR2 are SGDLS and YYNGEE. The DNA of the CDR3 is TGTGCCAGCAGCCTCGGGACTTCGCGATTCGAGCAGTACTTC. Its translation is CASSLGTSRFEQYF.

This clonotype was picked up many times. The genes are TRBV6-5 and TRBJ1-1; TRBD1 might be the D (6 bases). This CDR3 comprises 14 residues. The ends were cut back, 4 bases at V and 1 base at J, with 10 bases in the middle. Germline V gene sequence: CDR1 MNHEY, CDR2 SVGAGI. In DNA form, the CDR3 reads TGTGCCAGCAGTTCGCTGACAGGGAACACTGAAGCTTTCTTT. Translating gives CASSSLTGNTEAFF.

The J gene is TRBJ2-3, the V gene TRBV27; no reliable D call. CDR3 length: 12 residues. V gave up 5 bases and J gave up 5 bases, with 8 bases separating them. Germline CDR1 and CDR2: MNHEY and SMNVEV (reference sequence). The CDR3 sequence is CASSPGQDTQYF. In DNA, the CDR3 is TGTGCCAGCAGTCCCGGTCAAGATACGCAGTATTTT.

This clonotype was seen many times. The J gene is TRBJ2-5, the V gene TRBV6-1; D may be TRBD1 or TRBD2 (5 bases each). Germline CDR1 and CDR2: MNHNS and SASEGT. V was clipped by 6 bases and J by 2 bases, with 7 bases between them. This CDR3 contains 12 residues. The chain's CDR3 is CASRGRQETQYF. The DNA for the CDR3 is TGTGCCAGCAGGGGACGGCAAGAGACCCAGTACTTC.

This clonotype was recorded many times. For the CDR3, the DNA is TGTGCCAGCGCTGGACGGTTGGAGACTGAAGCTTTCTTT. Translation gives CASAGRLETEAFF. The chain is built from TRBV18 and TRBJ1-1; D not certain. Trimming removed 8 bases at V and 5 bases at J, with 15 bases between. The V gene's germline CDR1 is KGHSH and CDR2 LQKENI. CDR3 length equals 13 residues.

This clonotype has just a few counts. V usage is TRBV11-2 and J usage is TRBJ2-5; D unresolved. Germline CDR1 and CDR2: SGHAT and FQNNGV. V was cut by 4 bases and J by 5 bases, with 11 bases left in between. This CDR3 has 13 residues. CDR3 sequence (DNA): TGTGCCAGCAGCTACTCGCCTGGGGAGACCCAGTACTTC. Its translation is CASSYSPGETQYF.

This clonotype was recorded many times. J is TRBJ1-4 and V is TRBV15, with D unresolved. Trimming removed 0 bases from V and 5 bases from J, with 16 bases in between. The length of the CDR3 is 17 residues. The germline CDR1 and CDR2 sequences are LNHNV and YYDKDF (reference sequence). CDR3 protein: CATSRERAGRANEKLFF. As DNA, the CDR3 is TGTGCCACCAGCAGAGAAAGGGCGGGGAGGGCCAATGAAAAACTGTTTTTT.

This clonotype was seen ten or more times. The chain is built from TRBV10-1 and TRBJ2-7, with D unclear. The CDR3 consists of 15 residues. Trimming removed 3 bases from V and 6 bases from J, with 18 bases in between. CDR1 and CDR2 from the germline V gene are WNHNN and SYGVQD (reference sequence). Here the CDR3 reads CASSDLRGGVSEQYF. The CDR3 DNA is TGCGCCAGCAGTGATCTTAGAGGTGGCGTGAGCGAGCAGTACTTC.

This clonotype was detected only a few times. The chain joins TRBV7-9 to TRBJ1-1; 8 bases match TRBD1. J lost 3 bases, V lost 8 bases, and 11 bases had no gene match. The CDR3 sequence is 15 residues long. The germline CDR1 and CDR2 sequences are SEHNR and FQNEAQ (reference sequence). The CDR3 bases are TGTGCCAGCGCAAGACGACAGGGGACACACACTGAAGCTTTCTTT. Translation gives CASARRQGTHTEAFF.

This clonotype came up many times. The chain uses TRBV21-1 and TRBJ2-7; the DNA was not used to check the table's D call, TRBD1. TRBV21-1 is listed as a pseudogene. The CDR3 loop spans 15 amino acids. The CDR3 DNA follows: TGTGCCAGCAGCAAAGAGGGCGGACTCTCCTACGAGCAGTACTTC. Translated: CASSKEGGLSYEQYF.

This clonotype is classed as medium-sized (0.01 to 0.1%). The CDR3 coding sequence is TGTGCCAGTAGTATTCGGGGGAAGAATGAGCAGTTCTTC. This codes for CASSIRGKNEQFF. The chain employs TRBV19 and TRBJ2-1; maybe TRBD2 (6 bases). The CDR3 sequence is 13 residues long. V lost 3 bases and J lost 7, with 10 bases in between. CDR1 is LNHDA, CDR2 SQIVND, per germline (reference sequence). Using reference TRBV19 and TRBJ2-1 for the parts outside the CDR3, the full variable domain is DGGITQSPKYLFRKEGQNVTLSCEQNLNHDAMYWYRQDPGQGLRLIYYSQIVNDFQKGDIAEGYSVSREKKESFPLTVTSAQKNPTAFYLCASSIRGKNEQFFGPGTRLTVL.